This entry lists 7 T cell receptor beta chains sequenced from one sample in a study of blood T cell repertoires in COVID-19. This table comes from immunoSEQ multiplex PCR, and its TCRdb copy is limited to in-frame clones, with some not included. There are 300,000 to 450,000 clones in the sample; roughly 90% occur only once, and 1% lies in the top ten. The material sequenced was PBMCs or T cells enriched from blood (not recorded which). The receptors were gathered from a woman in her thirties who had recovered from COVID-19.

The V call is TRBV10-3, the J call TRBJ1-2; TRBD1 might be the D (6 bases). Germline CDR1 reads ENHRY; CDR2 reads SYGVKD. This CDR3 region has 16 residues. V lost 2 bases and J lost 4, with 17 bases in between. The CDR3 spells CAISEPGGRDSYGYTF. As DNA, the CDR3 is TGTGCCATCAGTGAGCCCGGGGGGCGAGATTCCTATGGCTACACCTTC.

CDR3 nucleotides: TGTGCCAGCAGTTTATCGTACCGGGGGACAGGACCTTTGAACACTGAAGCTTTCTTT. As protein: CASSLSYRGTGPLNTEAFF. V usage is TRBV28 and J usage is TRBJ1-1; 8 bases agree with TRBD1. The CDR3 contains 19 residues. Trimming removed 1 base from V and 0 bases from J; junction bases left unmatched: 13. Germline lookup yields CDR1 MDHEN and CDR2 SYDVKM.

The CDR3 region is CASRNSGQGRETQYF. The CDR3 nucleotides read TGTGCCAGCCGCAACTCCGGACAGGGTCGGGAGACCCAGTACTTC. The gene calls are TRBV27 and TRBJ2-5, with 8 bases lining up with TRBD1. Germline lookup yields CDR1 MNHEY and CDR2 SMNVEV (reference sequence). V gave up 8 bases and J gave up 5 bases; unmatched junction bases: 13. The CDR3 length is 15 residues.

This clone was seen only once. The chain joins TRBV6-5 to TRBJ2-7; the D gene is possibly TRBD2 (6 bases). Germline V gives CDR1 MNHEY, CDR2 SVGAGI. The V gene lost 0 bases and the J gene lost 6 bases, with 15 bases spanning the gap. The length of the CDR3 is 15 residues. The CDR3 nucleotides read TGTGCCAGCAGTTACTCGGGTACCTCCGGGGGCGAGCAGTACTTC. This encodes CASSYSGTSGGEQYF.

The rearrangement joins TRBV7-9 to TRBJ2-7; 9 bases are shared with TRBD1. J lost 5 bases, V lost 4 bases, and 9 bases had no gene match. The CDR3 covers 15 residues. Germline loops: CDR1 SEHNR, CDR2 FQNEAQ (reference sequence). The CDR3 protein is CASSSSRDRVDEQYF. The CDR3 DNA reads TGTGCCAGCAGCTCCTCCCGGGACAGGGTGGACGAGCAGTACTTC.

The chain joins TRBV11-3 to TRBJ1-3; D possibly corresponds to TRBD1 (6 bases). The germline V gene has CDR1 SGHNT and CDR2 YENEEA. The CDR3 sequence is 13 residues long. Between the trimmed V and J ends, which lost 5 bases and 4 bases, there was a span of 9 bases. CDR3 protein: CASSQGQGNTIYF. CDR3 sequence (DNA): TGTGCCAGCAGCCAGGGGCAAGGAAACACCATATATTTT.

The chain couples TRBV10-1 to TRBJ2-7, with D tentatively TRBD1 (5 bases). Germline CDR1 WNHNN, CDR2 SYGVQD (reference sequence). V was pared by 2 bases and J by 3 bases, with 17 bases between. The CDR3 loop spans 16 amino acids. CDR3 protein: CASSERVVGQGYEQYF. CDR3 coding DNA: TGCGCCAGCAGTGAGAGGGTTGTTGGGCAGGGCTACGAGCAGTACTTC.